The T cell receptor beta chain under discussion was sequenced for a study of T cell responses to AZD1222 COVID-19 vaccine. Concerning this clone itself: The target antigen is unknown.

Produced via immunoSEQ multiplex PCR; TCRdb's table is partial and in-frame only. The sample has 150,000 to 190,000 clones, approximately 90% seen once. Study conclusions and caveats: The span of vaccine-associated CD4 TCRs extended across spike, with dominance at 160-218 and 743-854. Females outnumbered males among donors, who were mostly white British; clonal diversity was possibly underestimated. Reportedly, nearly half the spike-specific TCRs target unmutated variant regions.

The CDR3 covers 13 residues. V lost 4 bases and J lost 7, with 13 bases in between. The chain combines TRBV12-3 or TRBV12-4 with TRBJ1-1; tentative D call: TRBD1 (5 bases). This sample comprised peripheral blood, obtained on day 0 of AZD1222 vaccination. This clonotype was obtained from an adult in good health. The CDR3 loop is CASSSGGNFEAFF. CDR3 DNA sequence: TGTGCCAGCAGTTCCGGGGGGAACTTTGAAGCTTTCTTT.